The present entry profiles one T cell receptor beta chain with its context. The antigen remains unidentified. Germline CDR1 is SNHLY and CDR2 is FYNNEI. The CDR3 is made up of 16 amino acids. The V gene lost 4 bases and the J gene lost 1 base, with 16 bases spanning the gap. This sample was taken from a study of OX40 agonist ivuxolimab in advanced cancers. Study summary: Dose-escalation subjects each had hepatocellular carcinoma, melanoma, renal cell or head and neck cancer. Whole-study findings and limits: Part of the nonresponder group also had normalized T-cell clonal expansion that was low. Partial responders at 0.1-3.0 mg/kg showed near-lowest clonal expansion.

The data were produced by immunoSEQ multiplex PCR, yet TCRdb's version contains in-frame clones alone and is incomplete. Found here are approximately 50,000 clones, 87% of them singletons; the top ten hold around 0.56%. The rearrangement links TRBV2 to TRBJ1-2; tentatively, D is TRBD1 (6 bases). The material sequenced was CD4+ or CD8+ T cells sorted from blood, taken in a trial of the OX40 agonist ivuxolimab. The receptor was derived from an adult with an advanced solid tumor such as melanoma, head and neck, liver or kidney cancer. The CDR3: CASSGVGGGHNYGYTF. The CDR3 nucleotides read TGTGCCAGCAGTGGGGTTGGAGGGGGACATAACTATGGCTACACCTTC. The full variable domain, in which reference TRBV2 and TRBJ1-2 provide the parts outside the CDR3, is EPEVTQTPSHQVTQMGQEVILRCVPISNHLYFYWYRQILGQKVEFLVSFYNNEISEKSEIFDDQFSVERPDGSNFTLKIRSTKLEDSAMYFCASSGVGGGHNYGYTFGSGTRLTVV.